The rows below give T cell receptor beta chains drawn from one sample of a study of radiotherapy plus CTLA-4 blockade in lung cancer. Libraries were prepared by immunoSEQ multiplex PCR; TCRdb keeps only in-frame clonotypes and omits some of them. The sample has roughly 44,000 clones, roughly 88% seen once. Sequencing was performed on peripheral blood, taken from a patient treated with radiotherapy plus ipilimumab. The receptors derive from a human donor with non-small cell lung cancer whose response to radiotherapy plus ipilimumab could not be evaluated. The CDR3 runs from the conserved cysteine through the conserved F or W. Fields, in order: clone size, D gene, J gene, V gene, CDR3 length, CDR3 protein, CDR3 DNA. The D gene is left open where the match is weak. Clone size, where shown, is once, few, many, or a class for clones that have expanded.

NA | NA | TRBJ1-1 | TRBV7-9 | 14 | CASSIQQGITEAFF | TGTGCCAGCAGCATTCAACAGGGAATAACTGAAGCTTTCTTT
NA | TRBD1 | TRBJ2-3 | TRBV18 | 15 | CASSPRQGFTDTQYF | TGTGCCAGCTCACCACGACAGGGGTTCACAGATACGCAGTATTTT
NA | TRBD2 | TRBJ2-1 | TRBV11-2 | 16 | CASSLGASGKNNEQFF | TGTGCCAGCAGCTTAGGGGCTAGCGGAAAAAACAATGAGCAGTTCTTC
NA | NA | TRBJ2-3 | TRBV18 | 15 | CASSPRASGTDTQYF | TGTGCCAGCTCACCACGGGCTAGCGGCACAGATACGCAGTATTTT
NA | NA | TRBJ2-3 | TRBV11-2 | 12 | CASTPGGDTQYF | TGTGCCAGCACCCCAGGGGGGGATACGCAGTATTTT
once | TRBD1 | TRBJ1-5 | TRBV7-2 | 16 | CASSLSDRGGNQPQHF | TGTGCCAGCAGCTTATCGGACAGGGGAGGCAATCAGCCCCAGCATTTT
NA | TRBD1 | TRBJ2-3 | TRBV2 | 16 | CASSARTGISTDTQYF | TGTGCCAGCAGTGCAAGGACAGGGATTAGCACAGATACGCAGTATTTT
once | TRBD1 | TRBJ1-1 | TRBV7-9 | 18 | CASSLSGLRTGGNTEAFF | TGTGCCAGCAGCTTATCCGGGTTAAGGACAGGGGGAAACACTGAAGCTTTCTTT
NA | NA | TRBJ2-3 | TRBV11-2 | 14 | CASSLGASTDTQYF | TGTGCCAGCAGCTTGGGGGCCAGCACAGATACGCAGTATTTT
NA | NA | TRBJ2-7 | TRBV6-5 | 14 | CASSPSGILYEQYF | TGTGCCAGCAGTCCCTCAGGCATTCTCTACGAGCAGTACTTC
NA | NA | TRBJ1-4 | TRBV18 | 14 | CASSPRGTNEKLFF | TGTGCCAGCTCACCTAGGGGGACTAATGAAAAACTGTTTTTT
NA | TRBD1 | TRBJ2-7 | TRBV5-1 | 15 | CASSSVGTGDREQYF | TGCGCCAGCAGCTCGGTGGGGACAGGGGATCGCGAGCAGTACTTC
NA | NA | TRBJ2-5 | TRBV5-8 | 14 | CASSLRSAKETQYF | TGTGCCAGCAGCTTACGGAGCGCAAAAGAGACCCAGTACTTC
NA | TRBD1 | TRBJ2-7 | TRBV5-1 | 16 | CASSWAGTGVVHEQYF | TGCGCCAGCAGCTGGGCCGGGACAGGGGTCGTCCACGAGCAGTACTTC
once | NA | TRBJ1-1 | TRBV9 | 14 | CASSVGWEGVEAFF | TGTGCCAGCAGCGTAGGTTGGGAGGGGGTTGAAGCTTTCTTT
NA | NA | TRBJ1-2 | TRBV5-1 | 17 | CASSTVPQGSGDYGYTF | TGCGCCAGCAGCACCGTACCGCAGGGAAGCGGGGACTATGGCTACACCTTC
once | TRBD1 | TRBJ1-5 | TRBV7-2 | 16 | CASSLGTGNSNQPQHF | TGTGCCAGCAGCTTAGGGACAGGGAATAGCAATCAGCCCCAGCATTTT
NA | NA | TRBJ2-1 | TRBV7-9 | 15 | CASSPSTSLYNEQFF | TGTGCCAGCAGCCCGTCCACTAGCCTCTACAATGAGCAGTTCTTC
NA | NA | TRBJ1-6 | TRBV19 | 16 | CATLPTGRRYNSPLHF | TGTGCCACCTTACCAACAGGGCGTCGGTATAATTCACCCCTCCACTTT
NA | NA | TRBJ1-1 | TRBV10-1 | 15 | CASSETQGRSTEAFF | TGCGCCAGCAGTGAGACACAGGGAAGGAGCACTGAAGCTTTCTTT
NA | TRBD1 | TRBJ1-6 | TRBV4-1 | 16 | CASSQAQGQVNSPLHF | TGCGCCAGCAGCCAAGCTCAGGGACAGGTTAATTCACCCCTCCACTTT
NA | NA | TRBJ2-3 | TRBV18 | 16 | CASSPIFGHSTDTQYF | TGTGCCAGCTCCCCGATCTTTGGACATAGCACAGATACGCAGTATTTT
NA | TRBD1 | TRBJ2-5 | TRBV25-1 | 16 | CASSRAGTGGVETQYF | TGTGCCAGCAGTAGGGCCGGGACAGGGGGAGTAGAGACCCAGTACTTC
NA | NA | TRBJ1-3 | TRBV28 | 12 | CASSFRGNTIYF | TGTGCCAGCAGTTTCAGGGGAAACACCATATATTTT
NA | NA | TRBJ1-1 | TRBV7-2 | 18 | CASSLGLQGRGLFTEAFF | TGTGCCAGCAGCTTGGGCCTACAGGGCCGCGGGCTTTTCACTGAAGCTTTCTTT
NA | TRBD1 | TRBJ1-4 | TRBV5-1 | 16 | CASSLGGQAWGEKLFF | TGCGCCAGCAGCTTGGGGGGACAGGCCTGGGGTGAAAAACTGTTTTTT
NA | TRBD2 | TRBJ2-1 | TRBV9 | 15 | CASSVRAGGANEQFF | TGTGCCAGCAGCGTCCGAGCGGGGGGAGCCAATGAGCAGTTCTTC
once | NA | TRBJ2-7 | TRBV19 | 13 | CASRGRISYEQYF | TGTGCCAGTAGAGGCAGGATCTCCTACGAGCAGTACTTC
NA | NA | TRBJ1-3 | TRBV18 | 14 | CASSPGLAGGPLYF | TGTGCCAGCTCACCCGGCCTCGCGGGCGGACCCTTATATTTT
NA | NA | TRBJ2-3 | TRBV7-2 | 13 | CASSKGPGDTQYF | TGTGCCAGCAGCAAGGGGCCAGGAGATACGCAGTATTTT
NA | NA | TRBJ1-1 | TRBV25-1 | 12 | CASSEQGTEAFF | TGTGCCAGCAGTGAACAGGGAACTGAAGCTTTCTTT
NA | NA | TRBJ1-1 | TRBV6-6 | 11 | CASRETVEAFF | TGTGCCAGCAGAGAGACAGTTGAAGCTTTCTTT
NA | TRBD1 | TRBJ2-1 | TRBV10-3 | 12 | CAIRQGAHEQFF | TGTGCCATCAGACAGGGGGCCCATGAGCAGTTCTTC
once | TRBD1 | TRBJ2-7 | TRBV10-3 | 14 | CAISGGTADYEQYF | TGTGCCATCAGTGGGGGGACAGCTGACTACGAGCAGTACTTC
NA | NA | TRBJ2-1 | TRBV4-3 | 18 | CASSQEFRNLDSYNEQFF | TGCGCCAGCAGCCAAGAATTCCGGAATTTGGACAGTTACAATGAGCAGTTCTTC
NA | TRBD1 | TRBJ1-1 | TRBV6-5 | 14 | CASRGDSANTEAFF | TGTGCCAGCAGGGGGGACAGTGCGAACACTGAAGCTTTCTTT
NA | TRBD2 | TRBJ2-7 | TRBV5-1 | 15 | CASSSTSGGAGEQYF | TGCGCCAGCAGCTCTACTAGCGGGGGAGCGGGGGAGCAGTACTTC
NA | NA | TRBJ1-2 | TRBV7-2 | 15 | CASSSTGRAIYGYTF | TGTGCCAGCAGCTCCACAGGGAGAGCCATCTATGGCTACACCTTC
NA | NA | TRBJ1-2 | TRBV19 | 14 | CASNLSGANYGYTF | TGTGCCAGTAACCTGTCAGGGGCTAACTATGGCTACACCTTC
NA | TRBD2 | TRBJ2-5 | TRBV5-5 | 17 | CASSSVRRTSAQETQYF | TGTGCCAGCAGCTCTGTCCGCCGGACTAGCGCACAAGAGACCCAGTACTTC
NA | TRBD2 | TRBJ2-3 | TRBV4-1 | 15 | CASSQDGGGADTQYF | TGCGCCAGCAGCCAAGATGGGGGGGGTGCAGATACGCAGTATTTT
NA | TRBD1 | TRBJ2-3 | TRBV30 | 14 | CAWDTGQGTDTQYF | TGTGCCTGGGACACCGGACAGGGTACAGATACGCAGTATTTT
NA | TRBD2 | TRBJ2-5 | TRBV5-1 | 14 | CASSFSGGEQTQYF | TGCGCCAGCAGCTTTAGCGGGGGGGAGCAGACCCAGTACTTC
NA | TRBD2 | TRBJ2-2 | TRBV2 | 15 | CASRGSGRAAGELFF | TGTGCCAGCAGGGGTAGCGGGAGGGCCGCCGGGGAGCTGTTTTTT
NA | NA | TRBJ2-3 | TRBV2 | 14 | CASSDQGRADTQYF | TGTGCCAGCAGTGATCAGGGTAGAGCAGATACGCAGTATTTT
NA | TRBD2 | TRBJ2-3 | TRBV9 | 17 | CASSAGSPGGPADTQYF | TGTGCCAGCAGCGCGGGGTCTCCGGGAGGGCCCGCGGATACGCAGTATTTT
once | TRBD1 | TRBJ1-2 | TRBV29-1 | 15 | CSVDNFDRGMAGYTF | TGCAGCGTGGACAATTTCGACAGGGGGATGGCTGGCTACACCTTC